These 29 T cell receptor beta chains share one sample of origin, sequenced in a study of regulatory T cells in long-lasting Graves disease. CDR3-region Arm-PCR and iRepertoire HTBI primers produced the TCR beta libraries. A single record per CDR3 protein comes from TCRdb applying MiXCR to the multiplex PCR reads. This table has 650,000 to 700,000 distinct CDR3 sequences, 25% to 30% appearing once. The time point: persistent/refractory GD, antithyroid drugs over 5 years with positive TRAb. Extracted PBMC RNA gave rise to the TCR library. Sequencing was performed on peripheral blood mononuclear cells (PBMCs), taken when the disease was refractory, from a patient treated with antithyroid drugs. Every receptor here comes from a female donor with Graves disease.

The chain employs TRBV7-9 and TRBJ1-1; D is possibly TRBD1 (5 bases). V lost 3 bases to trimming and J lost 6 bases, with 14 bases between them. From germline, CDR1 is SEHNR and CDR2 FQNEAQ (reference sequence). The CDR3 spans 14 residues. This CDR3 is CASSFSGQLSEAFF. The CDR3 nucleotides read TGTGCCAGCAGCTTTTCGGGGCAGTTGTCTGAAGCTTTCTTT.

The chain has TRBV5-6 and TRBJ1-2; 11 bases align to TRBD1. Looked up from germline, CDR1 is SGHDT and CDR2 is YYEEEE. Trimming removed 4 bases from V and 6 bases from J; junction bases left unmatched: 11. The CDR3 has 16 amino acids. CDR3 protein: CASSISGTGGLNGYTF. CDR3 sequence (DNA): TGTGCCAGCAGCATCTCCGGGACAGGGGGGTTGAATGGCTACACCTTC.

CDR3 coding DNA: TGCAGTGCTAGAGATCGGGCAGGGGGCATAGAGACCCAGTACTTC. Amino acids: CSARDRAGGIETQYF. The chain employs TRBV20-1 and TRBJ2-5, with 8 positions matching TRBD1. This CDR3 contains 15 residues. Germline assignment: CDR1 DFQATT and CDR2 SNEGSKA (reference sequence). After removal of 0 bases from V and 4 bases from J, the junction contained 7 bases not matched to a gene.

The CDR3 is CASSLDSRFTNYGYTF. The CDR3 region has the DNA TGCGCCAGCAGCTTGGACTCCAGATTTACTAACTATGGCTACACCTTC. V usage is TRBV5-1 and J usage is TRBJ1-2; D not resolved. CDR3 length: 16 amino acids. Trimming took off 0 bases at V and 0 bases at J, with 12 bases between the two ends. Per germline, CDR1 SGHRS and CDR2 YFSETQ.

Many counts were recorded for this clonotype. CDR3 amino acids: CASSLWDGEKLFF. The CDR3 DNA sequence: TGTGCCAGCAGTTTATGGGACGGGGAGAAACTGTTTTTT. The genes are TRBV27 and TRBJ1-4, with D maybe TRBD1 (5 bases). The CDR3 is 13 amino acids. Trimming left V 1 base short and J 11 bases short, with 11 bases between. Germline V CDR1 and CDR2: MNHEY, SMNVEV (reference sequence).

As for this clonotype: It differs at one base from a far larger clone, so likely a read error. V and J are TRBV11-2 and TRBJ1-2; no reliable D call. In germline, CDR1 is SGHAT, CDR2 FQNNGV. The CDR3 covers 13 residues. The CDR3 DNA reads TGTGCCAGCAGCTTAGCACAGAACTATAGCTACACCTTC. Translated, it gives CASSLAQNYSYTF.

This clonotype has just a few counts. V is TRBV5-1 and J is TRBJ1-1; D may be TRBD1 (5 bases). The CDR3 extends over 13 amino acids. V lost 4 bases and J lost 4, with 11 bases in between. Germline V gives CDR1 SGHRS, CDR2 YFSETQ. The CDR3 DNA reads as TGCGCCAGCAGCACTCCCGGGGCCACTGAAGCTTTCTTT. It specifies CASSTPGATEAFF. The entire variable domain, with the rest obtained from reference TRBV5-1 and TRBJ1-1, is as follows: KAGVTQTPRYLIKTRGQQVTLSCSPISGHRSVSWYQQTPGQGLQFLFEYFSETQRNKGNFPGRFSGRQFSNSRSEMNVSTLELGDSALYLCASSTPGATEAFFGQGTRLTVV.

The gene calls are TRBV7-3 and TRBJ1-1; 12 bases match TRBD1. Germline V gene sequence: CDR1 SGHTA, CDR2 FQGTGA. This CDR3 is 16 amino acids long. V lost 2 bases to trimming and J lost 10 bases; unmatched junction nucleotides: 11. The CDR3 loop reads CASSLQGTGGRRAAFF. DNA of the CDR3: TGTGCCAGCAGCTTACAAGGGACAGGGGGCCGAAGGGCAGCTTTCTTT. The full variable domain, completed using reference TRBV7-3 and TRBJ1-1, is GAGVSQTPSNKVTEKGKYVELRCDPISGHTALYWYRQSLGQGPEFLIYFQGTGAADDSGLPNDRFFAVRPEGSVSTLKIQRTERGDSAVYLCASSLQGTGGRRAAFFGQGTRLTVV.

J is TRBJ1-5 and V is TRBV2, with a tentative D call TRBD1 (6 bases). V was pared by 7 bases and J by 7 bases, with 17 bases between. Germline V gene data show CDR1 as SNHLY and CDR2 as FYNNEI. CDR3 length: 14 residues. The CDR3, as DNA: TGTGCCAGCAATAGAAGACAGGTCGGACAGCCCCAGCATTTT. This sequence encodes CASNRRQVGQPQHF.

This clonotype occurred many times. The CDR3 loop reads CASSFRLAGGYEQYF. CDR3 DNA sequence: TGTGCCAGCAGTTTCAGACTAGCGGGAGGGTACGAGCAGTACTTC. The chain joins TRBV6-5 to TRBJ2-7; 14 bases align to TRBD2. V dropped 4 bases and J dropped 4; count of bases not matched to a gene: 3. The CDR3 runs 15 residues. Germline CDR1 MNHEY, CDR2 SVGAGI.

The V gene is TRBV6-1, the J gene TRBJ1-2; TRBD1 aligns across 10 bases. The germline gives CDR1 MNHNS, CDR2 SASEGT. J lost 5 bases, V lost 7 bases, and 7 bases had no gene match. The CDR3 covers 14 residues. DNA for the CDR3: TGTGCCAGCACCCGGACAGGGGGTAGATATGGCTACACCTTC. Translation: CASTRTGGRYGYTF.

This clonotype was seen many times. The chain joins TRBV2 to TRBJ2-7, with TRBD1 matching 10 bases. The CDR3 totals 16 residues. V trimming: 3 bases; J trimming: 2 bases; junction bases outside the gene matches: 7. CDR1 and CDR2 from the germline V gene are SNHLY and FYNNEI. In DNA form, the CDR3 reads TGTGCCAGCAGTGAGGCGGGAGGACAGGGGGCCTACGAGCAGTACTTC. This translates into CASSEAGGQGAYEQYF.

J is TRBJ2-5 and V is TRBV7-6; 10 bases fit TRBD2. This CDR3 is built from 15 residues. Per germline, CDR1 SGHVS and CDR2 FNYEAQ. V gave up 4 bases and J gave up 2 bases; unmatched junction bases: 4. The CDR3 nucleotides are TGTGCCAGCAGCTCTAGCGGGAGAGGACAAGAGACCCAGTACTTC. This sequence encodes CASSSSGRGQETQYF.

For the CDR3, the DNA is TGTGCCACCAGCAGCGGGACAACTTATTCACCCCTCCACTTT. Protein product: CATSSGTTYSPLHF. This chain uses TRBV15 with TRBJ1-6, with D perhaps TRBD1 (6 bases). This CDR3 spans 14 amino acids. V shed 3 bases and J shed 8 bases, with 11 bases lying between them. Germline V gives CDR1 LNHNV, CDR2 YYDKDF (reference sequence).

The chain is built from TRBV24-1 and TRBJ2-5; tentative D call: TRBD1 (6 bases). This CDR3 is 15 amino acids long. The V gene lost 5 bases and the J gene lost 5 bases, with 17 bases spanning the gap. From germline, CDR1 is KGHDR and CDR2 SFDVKD. CDR3 bases: TGTGCCACCAGTGTAACGGTTCAGGGGATTGAGACCCAGTACTTC. It yields the protein CATSVTVQGIETQYF.

Comment on this clonotype: The CDR3 ends on some other residue instead of the conserved phenylalanine or tryptophan, so this is likely a read error. The rearrangement uses TRBV5-1 and TRBJ2-7, with TRBD2 matching 11 bases. V trimming: 8 bases; J trimming: 1 base; junction bases outside the gene matches: 5. From germline, CDR1 is SGHRS and CDR2 YFSETQ. The CDR3 covers 14 residues. The CDR3 here is CASFASGRSYEQYS. CDR3 nucleotides: TGCGCCAGTTTTGCTAGCGGGAGGTCCTACGAGCAGTACTCC.

This clonotype was counted a single time. The chain couples TRBV10-3 to TRBJ1-6, with 8 bases fitting TRBD1. V shed 1 base and J 6 bases; nucleotides not matched to a gene: 5. This CDR3 is 16 amino acids long. CDR1 ENHRY and CDR2 SYGVKD come from the germline V gene. The CDR3 is CAISELDRALNSPLHF. The CDR3 region has the DNA TGTGCCATCAGTGAGTTGGACAGGGCCCTTAATTCACCCCTCCACTTT.

The table lists this clonotype with many counts. The CDR3 coding sequence is TGTGCCAGCAGTTCTGGACAGGACACATTCTATGGCTACACCTTC. Translating it yields CASSSGQDTFYGYTF. The chain joins TRBV12-3 or TRBV12-4 to TRBJ1-2; 7 bases agree with TRBD1. Unmatched junction bases numbered 9, after V lost 4 bases and J lost 4 bases. CDR3 length: 15 amino acids.

The chain joins TRBV20-1 to TRBJ1-1; D not certain. V was shortened by 0 bases and J by 0 bases, with 11 bases between the two germline ends. CDR1 and CDR2 (germline): DFQATT, SNEGSKA (reference sequence). This CDR3 is built from 15 residues. CDR3 bases: TGCAGTGCTAGAGATCCCGGACGGGTGAACACTGAAGCTTTCTTT. This translates into CSARDPGRVNTEAFF.

The chain is built from TRBV12-3 or TRBV12-4 and TRBJ2-3; D is possibly TRBD1 (6 bases). Trimming stripped 4 bases from V and 7 bases from J, with 12 bases between. The CDR3 has 13 amino acids. In DNA, the CDR3 is TGTGCCAGCAGTTCCCTACAGGGAAATACGCAGTATTTT. It encodes CASSSLQGNTQYF.

This chain uses TRBV27 with TRBJ1-5; D ambiguous. CDR1 is MNHEY and CDR2 is SMNVEV in the germline V gene (reference sequence). CDR3 length: 14 amino acids. V lost 5 bases and J lost 3, with 11 bases in between. The CDR3 DNA is TGTGCCAGCAGTAATCATAGATACAATCAGCCCCAGCATTTT. Translating gives CASSNHRYNQPQHF.

This clonotype was seen only a few times. The chain is built from TRBV2 and TRBJ1-5, with TRBD1 as a possible D gene (6 bases). From germline, CDR1 is SNHLY and CDR2 FYNNEI. V lost 5 bases to trimming and J lost 5 bases, with 13 bases between them. The CDR3 is made up of 14 amino acids. The CDR3 is CASSLQGEDQPQHF. The CDR3 DNA reads as TGTGCCAGCAGTTTACAGGGTGAGGATCAGCCCCAGCATTTT. Full variable domain (rest looked up from reference TRBV2 and TRBJ1-5): EPEVTQTPSHQVTQMGQEVILRCVPISNHLYFYWYRQILGQKVEFLVSFYNNEISEKSEIFDDQFSVERPDGSNFTLKIRSTKLEDSAMYFCASSLQGEDQPQHFGDGTRLSIL.

J is TRBJ1-5 and V is TRBV9; D is possibly TRBD1 (6 bases). V was clipped by 0 bases and J by 0 bases, with 7 bases between them. The CDR3 length is 15 residues. In germline, CDR1 is SGDLS, CDR2 YYNGEE. The CDR3 spells CASSVGDISNQPQHF. The CDR3 bases are TGTGCCAGCAGCGTAGGGGACATTAGCAATCAGCCCCAGCATTTT.

The chain recombines TRBV4-1 with TRBJ2-5, with D maybe TRBD1 (5 bases). The CDR3 contains 18 residues. CDR1 and CDR2 (germline): MGHRA, YSYEKL. Trimming took 1 base from V and 2 from J, leaving 20 bases between them. The CDR3, as DNA: TGCGCCAGCAGCCAAGTTTCTTCAGGGTATCGGCGGCAAGAGACCCAGTACTTC. Its translation is CASSQVSSGYRRQETQYF.

This chain connects TRBV6-1 to TRBJ1-5; D perhaps matches TRBD1 (6 bases). The CDR3 sequence is 16 residues long. The V gene's germline CDR1 is MNHNS and CDR2 SASEGT. V gave up 6 bases and J gave up 1 base, with 16 bases separating them. CDR3 sequence: CASRDGGPGSNQPQHF. DNA for the CDR3: TGTGCCAGCAGGGATGGGGGGCCTGGAAGCAATCAGCCCCAGCATTTT.

The chain combines TRBV6-1 with TRBJ2-7; 13 bases are shared with TRBD2. The CDR3 sequence is 16 residues long. Trimming cost V 0 bases and J 5 bases; bases outside gene matches: 4. Germline values: CDR1 MNHNS, CDR2 SASEGT. The CDR3 loop is CASSEAAGLAGDEQYF. The CDR3 DNA reads TGTGCCAGCAGTGAAGCGGCCGGACTAGCGGGAGACGAGCAGTACTTC.

This clonotype came up many times. The junction differs from germline at one of its ends, possibly a read error. The J gene is TRBJ2-5, the V gene TRBV12-3 or TRBV12-4, with D perhaps matching TRBD1 (5 bases). The CDR3 is 13 amino acids. The CDR3 protein is CASSLGVQETQYF. The CDR3 coding sequence is TGTGCCAGCAGCTTAGGGGTCCAAGAGACCCAGTACTTC.

The chain employs TRBV20-1 and TRBJ2-5; 7 positions agree with TRBD2. Germline V lookup: CDR1 DFQATT, CDR2 SNEGSKA (reference sequence). Germline trimming cut 2 bases from V and 5 bases from J; bases unmatched to any gene: 17. The CDR3 has 17 amino acids. The CDR3 spells CSARPWGERDPRETQYF. The DNA for the CDR3 is TGCAGTGCTAGACCTTGGGGGGAGCGGGACCCCCGGGAGACCCAGTACTTC.

In this sample, this clonotype turned up a few times. CDR3 amino acids: CSAADRGQSNEKLFF. The DNA of the CDR3 is TGCAGTGCTGCGGACAGGGGGCAATCTAATGAAAAACTGTTTTTT. This chain connects TRBV20-1 to TRBJ1-4; 11 bases are a match to TRBD1. The CDR3 is 15 residues long. The J segment lost 3 bases and the V segment lost 5 bases, leaving 5 bases of the junction unmatched. Germline assignment: CDR1 DFQATT and CDR2 SNEGSKA (reference sequence).